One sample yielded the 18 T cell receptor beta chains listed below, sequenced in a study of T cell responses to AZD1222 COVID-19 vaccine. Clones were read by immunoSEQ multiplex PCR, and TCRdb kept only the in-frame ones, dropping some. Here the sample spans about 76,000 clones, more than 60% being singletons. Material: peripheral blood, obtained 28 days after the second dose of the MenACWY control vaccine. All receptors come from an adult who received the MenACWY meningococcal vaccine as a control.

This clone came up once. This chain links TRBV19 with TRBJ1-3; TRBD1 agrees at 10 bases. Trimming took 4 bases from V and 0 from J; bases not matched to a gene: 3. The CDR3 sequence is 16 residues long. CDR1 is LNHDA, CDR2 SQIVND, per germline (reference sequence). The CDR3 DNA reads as TGTGCCAGTAGTACGGACAGGGGGGTCTCTGGAAACACCATATATTTT. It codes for CASSTDRGVSGNTIYF.

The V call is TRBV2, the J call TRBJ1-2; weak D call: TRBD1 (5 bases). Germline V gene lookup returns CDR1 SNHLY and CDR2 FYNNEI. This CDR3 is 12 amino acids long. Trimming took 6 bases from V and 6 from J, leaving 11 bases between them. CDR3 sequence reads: CASRTDSHGYTF. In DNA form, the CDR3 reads TGTGCCAGCAGGACCGACAGCCATGGCTACACCTTC.

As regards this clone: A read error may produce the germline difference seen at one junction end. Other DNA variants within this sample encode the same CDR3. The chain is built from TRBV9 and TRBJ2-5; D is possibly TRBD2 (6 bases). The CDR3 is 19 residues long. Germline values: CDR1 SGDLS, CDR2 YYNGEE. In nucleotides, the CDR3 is TGTGCCAGTAGCGTAGCTGGGAGCTTTGCGGGAAGAGACCAAGAGACCCAGTACTTC. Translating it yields CASSVAGSFAGRDQETQYF.

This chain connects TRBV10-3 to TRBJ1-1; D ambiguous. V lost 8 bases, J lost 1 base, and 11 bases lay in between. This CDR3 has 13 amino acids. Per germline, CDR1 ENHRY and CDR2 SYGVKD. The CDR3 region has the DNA TGTGCCATCGCGCCTGAGGGGAACACTGAAGCTTTCTTT. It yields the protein CAIAPEGNTEAFF.

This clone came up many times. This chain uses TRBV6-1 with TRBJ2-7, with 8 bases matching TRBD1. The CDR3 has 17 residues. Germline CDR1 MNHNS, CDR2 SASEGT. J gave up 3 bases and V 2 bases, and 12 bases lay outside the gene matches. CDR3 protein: CASSEFIYGTGNYEQYF. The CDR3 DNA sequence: TGTGCCAGCAGTGAATTTATTTATGGGACAGGCAACTACGAGCAGTACTTC.

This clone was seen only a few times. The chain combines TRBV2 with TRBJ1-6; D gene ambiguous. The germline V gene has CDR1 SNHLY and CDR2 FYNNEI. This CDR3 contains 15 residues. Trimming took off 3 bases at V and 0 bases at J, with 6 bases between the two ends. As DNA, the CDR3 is TGTGCCAGCAGTGATGACATCTCCTATAATTCACCCCTCCACTTT. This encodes CASSDDISYNSPLHF.

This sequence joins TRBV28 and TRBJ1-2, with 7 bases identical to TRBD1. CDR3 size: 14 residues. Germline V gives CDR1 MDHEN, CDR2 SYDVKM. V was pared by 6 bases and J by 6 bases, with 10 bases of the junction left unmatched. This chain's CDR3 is CASRFTGVEHGYTF. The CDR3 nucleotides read TGTGCCAGCAGATTCACAGGGGTAGAGCATGGCTACACCTTC.

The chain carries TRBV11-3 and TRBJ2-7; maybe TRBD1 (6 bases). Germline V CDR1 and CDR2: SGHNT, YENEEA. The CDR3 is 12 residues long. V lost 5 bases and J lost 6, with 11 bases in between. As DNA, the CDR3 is TGTGCCAGCAGCGGCAGGGGTGGCGAGCAGTACTTC. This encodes CASSGRGGEQYF.

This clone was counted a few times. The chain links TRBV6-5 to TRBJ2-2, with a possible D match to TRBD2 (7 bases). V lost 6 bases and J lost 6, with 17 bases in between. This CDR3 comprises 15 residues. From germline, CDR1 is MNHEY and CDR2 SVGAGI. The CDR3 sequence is CASSLGGGVPGELFF. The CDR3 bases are TGTGCCAGCAGCTTGGGGGGGGGCGTCCCCGGGGAGCTGTTTTTT.

CDR3 nucleotide sequence: TGTGCCAGCAGCTTGCTCTGGACTAGCGGGATAAATGAGCAGTTCTTC. Translated, it gives CASSLLWTSGINEQFF. The rearrangement links TRBV11-2 to TRBJ2-1, with 12 bases fitting TRBD2. Germline CDR1 is SGHAT and CDR2 is FQNNGV. With 3 bases clipped from V and 7 bases from J, the junction kept 7 bases outside the gene matches. There are 16 residues in the CDR3.

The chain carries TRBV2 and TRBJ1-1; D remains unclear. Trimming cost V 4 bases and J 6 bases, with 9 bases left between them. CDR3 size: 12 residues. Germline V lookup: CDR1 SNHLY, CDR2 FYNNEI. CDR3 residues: CASSVGESEAFF. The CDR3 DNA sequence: TGTGCCAGCAGTGTTGGAGAATCTGAAGCTTTCTTT.

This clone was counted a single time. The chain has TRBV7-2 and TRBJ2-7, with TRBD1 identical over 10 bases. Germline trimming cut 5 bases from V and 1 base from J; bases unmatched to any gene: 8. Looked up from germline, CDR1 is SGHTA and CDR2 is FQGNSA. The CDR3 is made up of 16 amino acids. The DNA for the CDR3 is TGTGCCAGCAGCCCAACCCGACAGGGGGCGTCCTACGAGCAGTACTTC. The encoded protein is CASSPTRQGASYEQYF.

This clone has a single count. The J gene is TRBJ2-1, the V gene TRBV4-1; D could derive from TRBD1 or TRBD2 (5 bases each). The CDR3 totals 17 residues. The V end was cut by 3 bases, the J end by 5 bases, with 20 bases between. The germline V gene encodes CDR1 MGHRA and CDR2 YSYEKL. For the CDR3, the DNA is TGCGCCAGCAGCCATATACCGAGGGGCAGGGACCACAATGAGCAGTTCTTC. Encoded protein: CASSHIPRGRDHNEQFF.

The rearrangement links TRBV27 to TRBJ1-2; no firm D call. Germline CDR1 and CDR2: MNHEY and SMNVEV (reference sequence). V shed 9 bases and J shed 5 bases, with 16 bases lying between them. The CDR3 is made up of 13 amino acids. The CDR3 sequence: CASSEGRGYGYTF. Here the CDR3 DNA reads TGTGCCAGTTCCGAAGGCCGTGGGTATGGCTACACCTTC.

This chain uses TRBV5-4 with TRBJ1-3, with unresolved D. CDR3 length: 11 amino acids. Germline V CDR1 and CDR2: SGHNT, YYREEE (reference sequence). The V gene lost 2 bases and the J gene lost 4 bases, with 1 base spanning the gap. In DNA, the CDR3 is TGTGCCAGCAGCTTCGGAAACACCATATATTTT. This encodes CASSFGNTIYF.

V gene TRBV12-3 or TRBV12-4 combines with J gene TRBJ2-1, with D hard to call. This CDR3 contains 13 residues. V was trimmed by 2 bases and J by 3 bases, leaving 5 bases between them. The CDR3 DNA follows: TGTGCCAGCAGTTTAATCCTCTACAATGAGCAGTTCTTC. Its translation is CASSLILYNEQFF.

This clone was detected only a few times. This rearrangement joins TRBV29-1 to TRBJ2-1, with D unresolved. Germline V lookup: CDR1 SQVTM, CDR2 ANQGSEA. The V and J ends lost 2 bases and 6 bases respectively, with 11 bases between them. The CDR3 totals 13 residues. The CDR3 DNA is TGCAGCGTTGAATGGGCAGATCCCAATGAGCAGTTCTTC. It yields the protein CSVEWADPNEQFF.

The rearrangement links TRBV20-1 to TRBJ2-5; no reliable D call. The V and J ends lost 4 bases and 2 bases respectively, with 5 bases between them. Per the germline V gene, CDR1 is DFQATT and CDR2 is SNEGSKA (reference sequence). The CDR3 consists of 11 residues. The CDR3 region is CSATKQETQYF. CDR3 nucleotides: TGCAGTGCTACCAAGCAAGAGACCCAGTACTTC.